The 11 T cell receptor beta chains reported below all come from one sample, sequenced in a study of blood T cells in healthy people across ages. The authors ran a second PCR of about 7 to 11 cycles using a sample-barcoded 5' primer and a J-beta primer mix. TCRdb itself ran the 5' RACE reads through MiXCR, one entry per CDR3 protein. The table has about 1 million distinct CDR3 sequences, less than 25% seen once; the top ten hold about 0.8%. These data are also associated with another study on T cells of mothers and their children.

Sequencing used blood. The receptors derive from a girl aged 2-15 years in good health.

In its sample, this clonotype was seen a few times. This sequence joins TRBV15 and TRBJ2-1; D unresolved. The length of the CDR3 is 15 residues. Germline CDR1 LNHNV, CDR2 YYDKDF (reference sequence). Trimming took off 4 bases at V and 8 bases at J, with 18 bases between the two ends. The CDR3 bases are TGTGCCACCAGCACCCGGGCCCCCCCCGGCCATGAGCAGTTCTTC. Protein sequence: CATSTRAPPGHEQFF.

The chain couples TRBV4-2 to TRBJ2-2; 8 nucleotides align to TRBD1. Germline values: CDR1 LGHNA, CDR2 YNFKEQ. The length of the CDR3 is 14 residues. V lost 5 bases to trimming and J lost 6 bases; unmatched junction nucleotides: 5. In DNA, the CDR3 is TGTGCCAGCAGCTTTGACAGGGGCCCCGGGGAGCTGTTTTTT. Translated: CASSFDRGPGELFF.

The chain joins TRBV6-6 to TRBJ2-2; 9 nucleotides align to TRBD2. Germline-derived CDR1 and CDR2 are MNHNY and SVGAGI (reference sequence). V lost 2 bases and J lost 5; bases outside the gene matches: 3. This CDR3 spans 15 amino acids. DNA of the CDR3: TGTGCCAGCAGTTACGTAGCGGGGGAGACCGGGGAGCTGTTTTTT. Translating it yields CASSYVAGETGELFF.

The J gene is TRBJ2-3, the V gene TRBV7-2; TRBD1 agrees at 7 bases. CDR1 is SGHTA, CDR2 FQGNSA, per germline. The CDR3 contains 17 residues. V was clipped by 5 bases and J by 2 bases; unmatched bases: 13. Here the CDR3 reads CASSRTTGYLSTDTQYF. CDR3 bases: TGTGCCAGCAGCCGCACGACAGGGTATCTATCCACAGATACGCAGTATTTT.

The genes are TRBV28 and TRBJ1-4; D uncertain. The CDR3 runs to 12 residues. Germline CDR1 is MDHEN and CDR2 is SYDVKM. The V end lost 3 bases, the J end lost 9 bases, and 8 bases lay between the germline ends. The DNA for the CDR3 is TGTGCCAGCAGTTTCTCCAGTAAAAAACTGTTTTTT. Translated, it gives CASSFSSKKLFF.

The chain uses TRBV20-1 and TRBJ2-1; tentatively, D is TRBD2 (5 bases). Germline V gene data show CDR1 as DFQATT and CDR2 as SNEGSKA (reference sequence). This CDR3 is built from 14 residues. Between the trimmed V and J ends, which lost 3 bases and 3 bases, there was a span of 12 bases. This CDR3 reads CSASWLAGYNEQFF. DNA of the CDR3: TGCAGTGCTAGTTGGCTAGCTGGCTACAATGAGCAGTTCTTC.

This clonotype has a handful of counts. The V call is TRBV7-8, the J call TRBJ1-2; D remains unclear. This CDR3 has 15 amino acids. Deletions cut 1 base from V and 4 bases from J, with 13 bases between. Germline CDR1 reads SGHVS; CDR2 reads FQNEAQ. DNA of the CDR3: TGTGCCAGCAGCTTAGACTCTGCAGATTCCTATGGCTACACCTTC. The encoded protein is CASSLDSADSYGYTF. Full variable domain (missing parts from reference TRBV7-8 and TRBJ1-2): GAGVSQSPRYKVAKRGQDVALRCDPISGHVSLFWYQQALGQGPEFLTYFQNEAQLDKSGLPSDRFFAERPEGSVSTLKIQRTQQEDSAVYLCASSLDSADSYGYTFGSGTRLTVV.

The CDR3 is CASSFGGWAGEETQYF. The DNA for the CDR3 is TGTGCCAGCAGCTTCGGAGGATGGGCAGGGGAAGAGACCCAGTACTTC. The gene calls are TRBV7-9 and TRBJ2-5; TRBD1 might be the D (6 bases). The V end lost 3 bases, the J end lost 3 bases, and 17 bases lay between the germline ends. The CDR3 is made up of 16 amino acids. Per germline, CDR1 SEHNR and CDR2 FQNEAQ (reference sequence). The variable domain in full, with the rest retrieved from reference TRBV7-9 and TRBJ2-5, is DTGVSQNPRHKITKRGQNVTFRCDPISEHNRLYWYRQTLGQGPEFLTYFQNEAQLEKSRLLSDRFSAERPKGSFSTLEIQRTEQGDSAMYLCASSFGGWAGEETQYFGPGTRLLVL.

Note on this clonotype: Germline and junction disagree at one end, which may indicate a read error. The chain is built from TRBV27 and TRBJ2-7; TRBD1 is a possible D gene (8 bases). Germline CDR1 and CDR2: MNHEY and SMNVEV (reference sequence). The CDR3 extends over 14 amino acids. This CDR3 reads CATSANRGGYEQYF. CDR3 sequence (DNA): TGTGCCACCAGTGCTAACAGGGGGGGTTACGAGCAGTACTTC.

This chain joins TRBV9 and TRBJ2-2, with 7 bases lining up with TRBD1. V gave up 0 bases and J gave up 0 bases; unmatched junction bases: 5. This CDR3 contains 17 residues. Germline values: CDR1 SGDLS, CDR2 YYNGEE. CDR3 residues: CASSVAATGSNTGELFF. DNA of the CDR3: TGTGCCAGCAGCGTAGCGGCGACAGGGTCGAACACCGGGGAGCTGTTTTTT.

The V and J genes are TRBV6-5 and TRBJ1-4; TRBD1 matches 10 bases. This CDR3 is built from 15 residues. Germline loops: CDR1 MNHEY, CDR2 SVGAGI. V shed 5 bases and J 8 bases; nucleotides not matched to a gene: 8. CDR3: CASSGDRGRREKLFF. The CDR3 bases are TGTGCCAGCAGTGGCGACAGGGGGCGCCGGGAAAAACTGTTTTTT.